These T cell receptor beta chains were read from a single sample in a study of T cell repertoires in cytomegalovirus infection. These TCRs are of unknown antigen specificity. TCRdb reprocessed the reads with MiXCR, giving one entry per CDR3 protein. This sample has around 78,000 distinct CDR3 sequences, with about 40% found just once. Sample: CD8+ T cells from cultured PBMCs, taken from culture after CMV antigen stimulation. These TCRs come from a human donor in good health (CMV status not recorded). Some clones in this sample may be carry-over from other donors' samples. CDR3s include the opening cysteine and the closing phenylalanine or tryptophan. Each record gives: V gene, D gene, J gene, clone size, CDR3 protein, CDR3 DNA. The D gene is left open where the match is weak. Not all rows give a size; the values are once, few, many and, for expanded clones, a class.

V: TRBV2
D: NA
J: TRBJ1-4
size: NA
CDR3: CASSEEGGNEKLFF
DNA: TGTGCCAGCAGTGAGGAGGGGGGAAATGAAAAACTGTTTTTT

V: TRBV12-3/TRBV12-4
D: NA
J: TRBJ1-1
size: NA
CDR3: CASSLATTLRTEAFF
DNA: TGTGCCAGCAGTTTAGCGACTACCCTTCGGACTGAAGCTTTCTTT

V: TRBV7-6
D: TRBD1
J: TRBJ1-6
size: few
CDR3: CASSPGTAGAVSSPLHF
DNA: TGTGCCAGCAGCCCAGGGACAGCTGGCGCCGTTAGTTCACCCCTCCACTTT

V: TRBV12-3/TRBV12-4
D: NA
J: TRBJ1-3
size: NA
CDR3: CASSPRCVSRSTIYF
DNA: TGTGCCAGCAGTCCCCGCTGCGTATCTCGGAGCACCATATATTTT

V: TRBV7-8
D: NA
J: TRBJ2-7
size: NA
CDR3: CASSYVGVSYEQYF
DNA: TGTGCCAGCAGCTATGTGGGGGTCTCCTACGAGCAGTACTTC

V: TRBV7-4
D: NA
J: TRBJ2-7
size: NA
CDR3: CASSLGWKEQYF
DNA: TGTGCCAGCAGCTTAGGGTGGAAAGAGCAGTACTTC

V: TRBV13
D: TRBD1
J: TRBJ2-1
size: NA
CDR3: CASSSGQGIHNEQFF
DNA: TGTGCCAGCAGCTCAGGACAGGGGATCCACAATGAGCAGTTCTTC

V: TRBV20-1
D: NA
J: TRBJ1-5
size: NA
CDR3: CSARDRGGSNQPQHF
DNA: TGCAGTGCTAGAGATCGCGGGGGGAGCAATCAGCCCCAGCATTTT

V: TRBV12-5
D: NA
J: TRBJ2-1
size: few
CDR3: CASGLEEAGGSPSDEQFF
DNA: TGTGCTAGTGGTTTGGAGGAGGCAGGGGGTAGCCCTAGCGATGAGCAGTTCTTC

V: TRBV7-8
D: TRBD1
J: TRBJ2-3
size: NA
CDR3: CASSLHRGARADTQYF
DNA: TGTGCCAGCAGCTTACACAGGGGGGCCCGCGCAGATACGCAGTATTTT

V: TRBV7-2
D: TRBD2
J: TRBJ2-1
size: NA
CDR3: CASSLELVLAGGDSYNEQFF
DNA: TGTGCCAGCAGCTTAGAGTTGGTACTAGCGGGGGGGGACTCCTACAATGAGCAGTTCTTC

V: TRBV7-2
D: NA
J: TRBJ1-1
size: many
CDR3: CASIGLNTEAFF
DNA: TGTGCCAGCATCGGACTTAACACTGAAGCTTTCTTT

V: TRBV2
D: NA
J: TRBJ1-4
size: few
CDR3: CASSGFATNEKLFF
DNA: TGTGCCAGCAGTGGCTTTGCAACTAATGAAAAACTGTTTTTT

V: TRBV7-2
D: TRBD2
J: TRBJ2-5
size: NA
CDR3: CASSPRTSGEETQYF
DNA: TGTGCCAGCAGCCCACGGACTAGCGGGGAAGAGACCCAGTACTTC

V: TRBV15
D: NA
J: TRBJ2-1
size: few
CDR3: CATSGQGYEQFF
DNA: TGTGCCACCAGCGGTCAGGGCTATGAGCAGTTCTTC

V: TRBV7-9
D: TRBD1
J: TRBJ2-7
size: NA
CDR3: CASSLVFGQGVIEQYF
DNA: TGTGCCAGCAGCTTAGTATTCGGACAGGGGGTCATCGAGCAGTACTTC

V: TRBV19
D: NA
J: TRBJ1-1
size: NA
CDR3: CASRNGVWENTEAFF
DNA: TGTGCCAGTAGAAACGGGGTTTGGGAGAACACTGAAGCTTTCTTT

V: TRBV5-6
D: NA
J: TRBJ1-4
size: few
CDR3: CASSQGTGIANEKLFF
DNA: TGTGCCAGCAGCCAGGGAACAGGGATAGCTAATGAAAAACTGTTTTTT

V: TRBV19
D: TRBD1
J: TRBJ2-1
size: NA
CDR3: CASSIGTGVPNEQFF
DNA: TGTGCCAGTAGTATCGGGACAGGGGTCCCGAATGAGCAGTTCTTC

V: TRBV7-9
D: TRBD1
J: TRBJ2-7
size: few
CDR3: CASSYQTGQGAEQYF
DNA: TGTGCCAGCAGCTACCAGACGGGACAGGGAGCCGAGCAGTACTTC

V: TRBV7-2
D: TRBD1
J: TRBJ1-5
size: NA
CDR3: CASSAGTAFSQPQHF
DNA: TGTGCCAGCAGCGCCGGGACAGCCTTTAGTCAGCCCCAGCATTTT

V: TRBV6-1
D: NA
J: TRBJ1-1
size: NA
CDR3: CASSERRNEAFF
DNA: TGTGCCAGCAGTGAAAGGCGCAATGAAGCTTTCTTT

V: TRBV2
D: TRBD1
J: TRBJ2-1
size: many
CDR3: CASREDRGYDGNYNEQFF
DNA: TGTGCCAGCAGGGAGGACAGGGGGTATGACGGGAACTACAATGAGCAGTTCTTC

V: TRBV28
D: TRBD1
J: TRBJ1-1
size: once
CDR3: CASSLGQAYRRTEAFF
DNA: TGTGCCAGCAGTCTTGGACAGGCATACAGACGGACTGAAGCTTTCTTT

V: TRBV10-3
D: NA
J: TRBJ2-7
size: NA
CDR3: CAISDTGRPYEQYF
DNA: TGTGCCATCAGTGATACAGGGCGCCCCTACGAGCAGTACTTC

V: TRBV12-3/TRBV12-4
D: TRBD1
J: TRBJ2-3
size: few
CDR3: CASSLALAGGWVDTQYF
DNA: TGTGCCAGCAGTTTAGCGTTGGCAGGGGGCTGGGTAGATACGCAGTATTTT

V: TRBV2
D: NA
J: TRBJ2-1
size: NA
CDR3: CASSTWGVSYNEQFF
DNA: TGTGCCAGCAGTACGTGGGGGGTCTCCTACAATGAGCAGTTCTTC

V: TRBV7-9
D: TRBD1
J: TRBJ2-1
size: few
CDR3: CASSSRDRGRNEQFF
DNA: TGTGCCAGCAGCTCCCGGGACAGGGGGAGGAATGAGCAGTTCTTC

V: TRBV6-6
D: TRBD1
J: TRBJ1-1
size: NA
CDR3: CASSYSQGALSGTEAFF
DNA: TGTGCCAGCAGTTATTCTCAGGGGGCGCTTTCCGGGACTGAAGCTTTCTTT

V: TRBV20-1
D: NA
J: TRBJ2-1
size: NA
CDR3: CSAENSGTPWGEQFF
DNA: TGCAGTGCTGAAAACTCCGGGACTCCATGGGGTGAGCAGTTCTTC

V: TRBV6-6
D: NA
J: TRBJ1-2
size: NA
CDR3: CASSYSSLEGQANYGYTF
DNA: TGTGCCAGCAGTTACTCGAGTCTTGAGGGGCAAGCTAACTATGGCTACACCTTC

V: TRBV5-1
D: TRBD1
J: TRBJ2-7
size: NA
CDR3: CASSWGTGGDEQYF
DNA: TGCGCCAGCAGCTGGGGGACAGGGGGCGACGAGCAGTACTTC

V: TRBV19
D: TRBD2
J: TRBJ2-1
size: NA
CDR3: CASSVAGGLFDEQFF
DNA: TGTGCCAGTAGTGTAGCGGGGGGGCTTTTCGATGAGCAGTTCTTC

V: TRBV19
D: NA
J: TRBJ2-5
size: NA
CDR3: CASNSGGMETQYF
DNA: TGTGCCAGTAACTCAGGTGGCATGGAGACCCAGTACTTC

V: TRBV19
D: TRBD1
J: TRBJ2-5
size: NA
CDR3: CASSNADRAQETQYF
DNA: TGTGCCAGTAGTAACGCTGACAGGGCCCAAGAGACCCAGTACTTC

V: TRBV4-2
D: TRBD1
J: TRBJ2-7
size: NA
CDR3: CASSQVRDSSYEQYF
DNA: TGTGCCAGCAGCCAAGTCCGGGACAGCTCCTACGAGCAGTACTTC

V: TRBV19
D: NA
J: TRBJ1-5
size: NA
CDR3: CATDGGPNQPQHF
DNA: TGTGCCACCGATGGGGGGCCAAATCAGCCCCAGCATTTT

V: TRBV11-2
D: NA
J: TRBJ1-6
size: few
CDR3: CASSLVPGGRNSPLHF
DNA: TGTGCCAGCAGCTTAGTCCCCGGAGGAAGAAATTCACCCCTCCACTTT

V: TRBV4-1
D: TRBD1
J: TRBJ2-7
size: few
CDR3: CASSQEAKGQGIYEQYF
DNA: TGCGCCAGCAGCCAAGAGGCTAAGGGACAGGGGATCTACGAGCAGTACTTC

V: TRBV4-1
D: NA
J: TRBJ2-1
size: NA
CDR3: CASSQEYQTGPYNEQFF
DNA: TGCGCCAGCAGCCAAGAATATCAGACGGGGCCCTACAATGAGCAGTTCTTC

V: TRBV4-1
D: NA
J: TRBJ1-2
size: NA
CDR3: CASSQDRGGYSNYGYTF
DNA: TGCGCCAGCAGCCAAGATCGAGGAGGGTATTCTAACTATGGCTACACCTTC

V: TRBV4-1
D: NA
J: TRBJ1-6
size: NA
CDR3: CASSQTTDYSYNSPLHF
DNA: TGCGCCAGCAGCCAAACGACAGATTACTCCTATAATTCACCCCTCCACTTT

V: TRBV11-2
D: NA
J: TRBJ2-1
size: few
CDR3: CASSGAGGLYNEQFF
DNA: TGTGCCAGCAGCGGGGCTGGAGGCCTCTACAATGAGCAGTTCTTC

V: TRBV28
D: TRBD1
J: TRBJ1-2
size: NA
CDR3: CASSLNGQGDYGYTF
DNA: TGTGCCAGCAGTTTAAATGGACAGGGGGACTATGGCTACACCTTC

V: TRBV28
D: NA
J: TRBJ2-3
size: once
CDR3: CASSFVRAADTQYF
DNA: TGTGCCAGCAGTTTCGTGAGGGCCGCGGATACGCAGTATTTT

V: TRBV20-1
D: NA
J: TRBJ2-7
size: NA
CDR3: CSARVDAGYEQYF
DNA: TGCAGTGCTAGGGTTGATGCAGGCTACGAGCAGTACTTC

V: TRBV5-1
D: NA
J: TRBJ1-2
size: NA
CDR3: CASSSRTADLIYGYTF
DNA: TGCGCCAGCAGTAGCCGGACAGCAGACCTTATATATGGCTACACCTTC